The table lists the clone carrying this T cell receptor beta chain with a few counts. The antigen is not known. These data originate in a study of early T cells in non-severe SARS-CoV-2 infection. About the research overall: Sequencing of bulk RNA from unsorted whole blood was done, without chain pairing. General study results and limits: Clonotype matching in VDJdb favored anti-spike CD8 responses and did not capture private and CD4 specificities.

Unique molecular identifiers were affixed to single, distinct cDNA molecules. TCRdb reprocessed the 5' RACE reads via MiXCR and lists one record per CDR3 protein. The profile shows under 85,000 distinct CDR3 sequences, about 9% of them singletons. This TCR was sampled from an adult who was a healthcare worker with PCR-confirmed SARS-CoV-2 infection or an uninfected control (not recorded which). The material sequenced was whole blood.

CDR3 in amino acids: CSAEAGLAGGTNTGELFF. The CDR3 DNA follows: TGCAGTGCTGAAGCTGGACTAGCGGGGGGCACGAACACCGGGGAGCTGTTTTTT. V is TRBV20-1 and J is TRBJ2-2, with 14 nucleotides matching TRBD2. V lost 5 bases, J lost 0 bases, and 8 bases stayed unmatched. Looked up from germline, CDR1 is DFQATT and CDR2 is SNEGSKA (reference sequence). CDR3 length: 18 amino acids.